This TCR beta chain originates from a study of T cells after yellow fever vaccination (dated by TCRdb to the late 2010s). In the study overall: The SMART-Seq v4 Ultra Low Input RNA kit was used to prepare libraries from fractions with low cell numbers. Bulk TCR alpha and beta repertoires were sequenced longitudinally to track T-cell clones before and after primary and booster YFV17D yellow fever vaccination. Two healthy male donors made up the cohort, one aged 18 to 29 years and the other aged 30 to 40 years. Blood samples were taken at several timepoints before and after primary and secondary immunization, and bulk PBMC replicates and cell subsets were isolated. Paper-wide results and their limitations: The study included only a couple of donors, which limits how far the findings can be generalized. Compared with the primary T-cell response, the secondary T-cell response was weaker but faster, peaking on day 5 rather than day 15. A small share of clonotypes occurred in both CD4 and CD8 compartments, likely arising from convergent recombination. Computational filtering was needed because FACS-sorted repertoires could contain abundant contaminating clonotypes from the bulk population. After the booster, most of the clones that had expanded following primary vaccination were detected again (96% of CD4 and 80% to 90% of CD8), which suggests that memory was broadly maintained.

The treatment or condition label for this specimen denotes: live attenuated yellow fever vaccine strain. A standard Ficoll-Paque protocol was used to isolate PBMCs from peripheral blood. Dynabeads CD4 and CD8 positive selection kits were used to isolate the CD4 and CD8 T-cell fractions. TriZol was used to extract RNA from bulk PBMCs, CD4 and CD8 fractions, and dextramer-positive and dextramer-negative fractions. As encoded in the germline V gene, CDR1 is SGHTA while CDR2 is FQGNSA. V is reduced by 6 bases and J by 6 bases, leaving a spacing of 17 bases between them. The CDR3 covers 14 residues, taking in both the cysteine and the phenylalanine. Of the read, only the CDR3 DNA is kept; its 42 bases are in frame from base 1. Note on this clonotype: The clone's antigen remains unknown. Base qualities are not recorded, but no much larger clone differs from it by a single base.

Synthesis of TCR cDNA relied on 5'RACE template switching, a step that introduced a universal primer site along with unique molecular identifiers. Priming for cDNA synthesis came from both the TCR alpha and TCR beta constant segments. Library amplification used two PCR steps, and the second PCR step added sample barcodes and sequencing adapters. Sequencing of the libraries was done on either Illumina HiSeq 2500 (2x100 bp) or NovaSeq (2x150 bp). Per the source publication's procedure: MIGEC was used to demultiplex reads and collapse the reads into UMI consensus sequences, and MiXCR was used for V(D)J alignment. Using edgeR on replicate PBMC samples, clonotypes were called vaccine-responding if FDR was below 0.01 and the log2 fold change was above 5 up to day 15. CD4 or CD8 identity was assigned to each bulk clonotype according to whether the clonotype was present at higher abundance in the sequenced CD4 repertoire or the sequenced CD8 repertoire. TCRdb reprocessed the public reads (quality trimming at Q25 with fastp, clone calling with MiXCR) and kept in-frame beta chains. Each entry merges the rows of one CDR3 protein and shows their most common DNA and genes. The V and J calls come from TCRdb's annotation, not from the publication. This sample gives roughly 160,000 distinct CDR3 sequences in total; around 7.3% of them show up just once. The top ten clones comprise roughly 2.5% of the sample.

The V and J segments used are TRBV7-2 and TRBJ2-5; a tentative D call is TRBD1 (6 bases match). Sequencing used CD4+ T cells sorted from PBMCs, obtained about 5 days after the first yellow fever vaccination. This clonotype originated in a man aged 18 to 35 who received the YFV17D yellow fever vaccine. The nucleotide sequence reads TGTGCCAGCAGTAAACAGGGTTTTATGAAGACCCAGTACTTC. Its amino acids are CASSKQGFMKTQYF.